This entry features one T cell receptor (beta chain) sequence. The data were obtained in a study of CD8 T cells in ankylosing spondylitis. The CDR3 runs 13 residues. Trimming pared 4 bases from V and 2 bases from J, leaving 6 bases between. The germline V gene encodes CDR1 MDHEN and CDR2 SYDVKM. From the 5' RACE reads, TCRdb called clonotypes with MiXCR, one entry per CDR3 protein. The sample contains 150,000 to 200,000 distinct CDR3 sequences, about 32% of which appear only once. The chain is built from TRBV28 and TRBJ2-1, with no clear D. This TCR came from a male donor with ankylosing spondylitis. The specimen sequenced was synovial fluid, either unsorted or a sorted T cell fraction (not recorded which). CDR3 loop: CASSYNTYNEQFF. The CDR3 DNA reads TGTGCCAGCAGTTATAATACCTACAATGAGCAGTTCTTC.